This T cell receptor (beta chain) was sequenced in a study of blood T cell repertoires in COVID-19. About the research overall: The United States, Italy and Spain were the sources of the acute and convalescent COVID-19 samples. In each case, the material was cDNA or gDNA derived from T cells, B-cell-depleted T cells, or PBMCs.

The ends lost 2 bases at V and 7 bases at J; junction bases unmatched: 5. This CDR3 contains 16 residues. Germline loops: CDR1 MDHEN, CDR2 SYDVKM. Under the authors' procedure: Reference gene primer amplification yielded estimated nucleated cell counts. TCRdb keeps only in-frame clones here, not all; method: immunoSEQ multiplex PCR. V and J calls and clone size are given by that table; D and trimming were obtained from the DNA. In the table there are fewer than 300,000 clones, 70% to 90% of which are singletons. Cohort assignment relied on participant-reported clinical history. This clone has only one observation.

This clonotype originated in a woman aged 40 to 49 with acute COVID-19. The V gene is TRBV28, the J gene TRBJ2-1, with 13 bases fitting TRBD2. Input material: PBMCs or T cells enriched from blood (not recorded which). The CDR3 DNA follows: TGTGCCAGCAGTTTACCGACTAGCGGGAGGCTTAATGAGCAGTTCTTC. Residues: CASSLPTSGRLNEQFF.